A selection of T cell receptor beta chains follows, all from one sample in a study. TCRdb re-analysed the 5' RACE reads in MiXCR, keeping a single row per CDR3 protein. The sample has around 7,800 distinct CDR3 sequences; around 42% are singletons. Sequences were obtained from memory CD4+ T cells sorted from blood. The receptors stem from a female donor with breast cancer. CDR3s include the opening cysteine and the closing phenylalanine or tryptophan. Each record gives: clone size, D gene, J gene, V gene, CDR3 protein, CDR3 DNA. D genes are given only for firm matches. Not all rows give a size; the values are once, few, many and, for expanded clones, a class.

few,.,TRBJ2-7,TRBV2,CASRKSGTSYEQYF,TGTGCCAGCAGAAAAAGTGGGACATCTTACGAGCAGTACTTC
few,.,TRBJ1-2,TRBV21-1,CASSNVASGGRYGYTF,TGTGCCAGCAGCAACGTCGCCTCAGGGGGGCGGTATGGCTACACCTTC
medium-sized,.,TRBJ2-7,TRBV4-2,CASSQDVRGREQYF,TGTGCCAGCAGCCAAGACGTACGGGGGCGGGAGCAGTACTTC
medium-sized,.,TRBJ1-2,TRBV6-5,CASSYSPTGGRGYTF,TGTGCCAGCAGTTACTCACCTACCGGGGGTCGGGGCTACACCTTC
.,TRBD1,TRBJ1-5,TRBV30,CAWDRGNSNQPQHF,TGTGCCTGGGACAGGGGAAACAGCAATCAGCCCCAGCATTTT
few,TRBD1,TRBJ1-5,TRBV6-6,CASSSGTALTGPQHF,TGTGCCAGCAGCTCCGGGACAGCCCTTACCGGTCCCCAGCATTTT
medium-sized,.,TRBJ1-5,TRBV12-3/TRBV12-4,CASSLASGFSNQPQHF,TGTGCCAGCAGTTTAGCGAGCGGTTTTAGCAATCAGCCCCAGCATTTT
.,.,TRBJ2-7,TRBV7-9,CASSPRGGALKQYF,TGTGCCAGCAGCCCCCGAGGAGGGGCCCTCAAGCAGTACTTC
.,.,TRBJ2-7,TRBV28,CASSVGGAGAYEQYF,TGTGCCAGCAGTGTAGGGGGGGCGGGAGCCTACGAGCAGTACTTC
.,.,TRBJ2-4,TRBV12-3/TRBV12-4,CASSPFSGACDIQYF,TGTGCCAGCAGTCCCTTTAGTGGGGCGTGTGACATTCAGTACTTC
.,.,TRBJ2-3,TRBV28,CASSPSRDTQYF,TGTGCCAGCAGTCCTTCTAGAGATACGCAGTATTTT
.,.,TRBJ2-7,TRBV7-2,CASSLDFGTGSYEQYF,TGTGCCAGCAGCTTAGACTTCGGGACGGGTTCCTACGAGCAGTACTTC
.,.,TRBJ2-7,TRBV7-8,CASSGHGTQRYEQYF,TGTGCCAGCAGCGGACACGGGACTCAACGCTACGAGCAGTACTTC
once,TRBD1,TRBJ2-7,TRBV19,CASSITRTGSYEQYF,TGTGCCAGTAGTATTACCCGGACAGGGTCCTACGAGCAGTACTTC
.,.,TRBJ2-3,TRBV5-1,CASSSDLSTDTQYF,TGCGCCAGCAGCTCCGATCTCAGCACAGATACGCAGTATTTT
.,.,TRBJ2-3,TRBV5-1,CASMRGLATDTQYF,TGCGCCAGCATGCGAGGATTGGCCACAGATACGCAGTATTTT
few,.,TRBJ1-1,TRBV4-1,CASSQPPQGNTEAFF,TGCGCCAGCAGCCAACCACCCCAGGGCAACACTGAAGCTTTCTTT